These 13 T cell receptor beta chains originate from one sample sequenced in a study of shared clonotypes between healthy human individuals. Profiled with immunoSEQ multiplex PCR; TCRdb holds only in-frame clones, not every one. The sample holds a few million clones, more than 80% seen once. The sample taken for sequencing was naive CD4+ T cells from PBMCs. The sample's subset: CD45RA+ positively selected. The receptors were gathered from a man younger than 35 in good health. Some clones in this sample may be carry-over from other donors' samples.

The chain couples TRBV5-4 to TRBJ1-1, with D perhaps matching TRBD1 (5 bases). The V and J ends lost 4 bases and 1 base respectively, with 14 bases between them. CDR3 length equals 15 residues. Germline V gene sequence: CDR1 SGHNT, CDR2 YYREEE (reference sequence). CDR3 sequence reads: CASSLPGASNTEAFF. DNA for the CDR3: TGTGCCAGCAGCCTCCCCGGGGCGTCGAACACTGAAGCTTTCTTT.

The rearrangement joins TRBV25-1 to TRBJ2-1, with TRBD2 identical over 9 bases. The CDR3 is 18 amino acids. The junction had 17 bases not matched to a gene; V was cut back by 5 bases and J by 6 bases. Per the germline V gene, CDR1 is MGHDK and CDR2 is SYGVNS. The CDR3 coding sequence is TGTGCCAGCAGTCCCACTGGGGTAGCGGGAGCGGCGACCAATGAGCAGTTCTTC. Protein product: CASSPTGVAGAATNEQFF.

A note on this clone: The same CDR3 arises from other DNA sequences in this sample as well. The V and J genes are TRBV18 and TRBJ2-7; D not certain. V was pared by 0 bases and J by 1 base, with 1 base between. CDR1 is KGHSH, CDR2 LQKENI, per germline. The CDR3 has 12 residues. The CDR3 here is CASSPPSYEQYF. The CDR3 coding sequence is TGTGCCAGCTCACCACCATCCTACGAGCAGTACTTC.

This clone has just one count. The chain has TRBV7-6 and TRBJ1-2; maybe TRBD1 (5 bases). This CDR3 is 15 amino acids long. Germline CDR1 is SGHVS and CDR2 is FNYEAQ. The V and J ends lost 1 base and 3 bases respectively, with 12 bases between them. CDR3 residues: CASSLGAGADYGYTF. Here the CDR3 DNA reads TGTGCCAGCAGCTTAGGAGCCGGGGCAGACTATGGCTACACCTTC. Full variable domain (remainder filled in from reference TRBV7-6 and TRBJ1-2): GAGVSQSPRYKVTKRGQDVALRCDPISGHVSLYWYRQALGQGPEFLTYFNYEAQQDKSGLPNDRFSAERPEGSISTLTIQRTEQRDSAMYRCASSLGAGADYGYTFGSGTRLTVV.

The chain employs TRBV7-2 and TRBJ2-2; 9 bases map to TRBD1. Germline values: CDR1 SGHTA, CDR2 FQGNSA. V was pared by 4 bases and J by 7 bases, with 10 bases of the junction left unmatched. The CDR3 has 16 amino acids. CDR3 loop: CASSSMRTGAGGELFF. The DNA of the CDR3 is TGTGCCAGCAGCTCGATGAGGACAGGGGCGGGCGGGGAGCTGTTTTTT.

With respect to this clone: The same CDR3 can be traced to other DNA sequences in this sample. This rearrangement joins TRBV7-2 to TRBJ2-5; tentatively, D is TRBD1 or TRBD2 (6 bases each). The CDR3 extends over 14 amino acids. Germline assignment: CDR1 SGHTA and CDR2 FQGNSA. Trimming stripped 5 bases from V and 5 bases from J, with 15 bases between. The CDR3 coding sequence is TGTGCCAGCAGCGGAGGGCAGGGGAGGGAGACCCAGTACTTC. As protein: CASSGGQGRETQYF.

The rearrangement joins TRBV4-1 to TRBJ2-7; 7 bases are shared with TRBD2. From germline, CDR1 is MGHRA and CDR2 YSYEKL. V lost 3 bases, J lost 5 bases, and 13 bases stayed unmatched. The CDR3 contains 16 residues. The CDR3 DNA follows: TGCGCCAGCAGCCAGTTCGGGGGGACCTATAACAACGAGCAGTACTTC. As protein: CASSQFGGTYNNEQYF.

The chain has TRBV29-1 and TRBJ1-1; perhaps TRBD1 as D (5 bases). CDR1 and CDR2 (germline): SQVTM, ANQGSEA. V was clipped by 7 bases and J by 3 bases, with 21 bases between them. The length of the CDR3 is 15 residues. The CDR3 region has the DNA TGCAGCGGGCACCACCCGGGAGGGGAGCACACTGAAGCTTTCTTT. This sequence encodes CSGHHPGGEHTEAFF.

The chain joins TRBV28 to TRBJ2-3; 9 bases are shared with TRBD2. This CDR3 is 18 amino acids long. The germline gives CDR1 MDHEN, CDR2 SYDVKM. The V gene end was trimmed by 6 bases and the J gene end by 4 bases; junction bases not matched to a gene: 17. CDR3 nucleotide sequence: TGTGCCAGCAGGCCTTATGGGAGGGCTAGCGGGGTCCCAGATACGCAGTATTTT. Translating it yields CASRPYGRASGVPDTQYF.

The rearrangement joins TRBV21-1 to TRBJ2-4. TRBV21-1 is a documented pseudogene. The CDR3 runs to 17 residues. The CDR3 coding sequence is TGTGCCAGCAGCAAATCGAAGGGTGGGGAAGCCAAAAACATTCAGTACTTC. Residues: CASSKSKGGEAKNIQYF.

The chain links TRBV19 to TRBJ1-5; D remains ambiguous. Germline assignment: CDR1 LNHDA and CDR2 SQIVND (reference sequence). V gave up 7 bases and J gave up 6 bases, with 19 bases separating them. The CDR3 spans 15 residues. CDR3 nucleotides: TGTGCCAGTACCCTTACACTCGGCCCTGGTCAGCCCCAGCATTTT. Its translation is CASTLTLGPGQPQHF.

The rearrangement uses TRBV2 and TRBJ1-1, with D unclear. V was shortened by 0 bases and J by 2 bases, with 19 bases between the two germline ends. CDR1 is SNHLY, CDR2 FYNNEI, per germline. This CDR3 has 18 residues. Here the CDR3 DNA reads TGTGCCAGCAGTGAAGCGCTTAGGTCGCGGGGTTCCAACACTGAAGCTTTCTTT. This translates into CASSEALRSRGSNTEAFF.

The chain joins TRBV29-1 to TRBJ2-4; 10 bases are a match to TRBD2. This CDR3 is built from 19 residues. V trimming: 5 bases; J trimming: 0 bases; junction bases outside the gene matches: 16. Germline V gene sequence: CDR1 SQVTM, CDR2 ANQGSEA. The CDR3 here is CSVTRLAGGWGVAKNIQYF. CDR3 DNA: TGCAGCGTTACTAGACTAGCGGGTGGGTGGGGAGTAGCCAAAAACATTCAGTACTTC.